A single T cell receptor (beta chain) is shown here with its context. Its antigen remains unknown. Healthy Caucasians from Russia aged about 6 to 95 served as donors. Every participating donor contributed around 9.5 milliliters of peripheral blood through a draw. Germline lookup yields CDR1 MNHEY and CDR2 SVGEGT. V shed 5 bases, J shed 6 bases, and the junction held 8 bases outside the gene matches. The CDR3 length is 14 residues. This record belongs to a study of blood T cells in healthy people across ages. Findings and caveats of the study: Older age went with lower TCR beta diversity per million T cells, in a roughly linear way. Diversity of TCR beta correlated strongly with naive T cell percentage.

The authors ran a second PCR of about 6 to 11 cycles using a sample-barcoded 5' primer and a J-beta primer mix. TCRdb analysed the 5' RACE reads with MiXCR anew, one entry per CDR3 protein. The sample includes about 1,600,000 distinct CDR3 sequences, roughly 40% of them seen just once. The sequence was collected from a woman between 18 and 30 years old in good health. Sequencing input: blood. V and J are TRBV6-2 or TRBV6-3 and TRBJ2-7; 9 nucleotides line up with TRBD2. This chain's CDR3 is CASSHPGLAFEQYF. CDR3 in DNA: TGTGCCAGCAGTCACCCGGGACTAGCTTTCGAGCAGTACTTC.